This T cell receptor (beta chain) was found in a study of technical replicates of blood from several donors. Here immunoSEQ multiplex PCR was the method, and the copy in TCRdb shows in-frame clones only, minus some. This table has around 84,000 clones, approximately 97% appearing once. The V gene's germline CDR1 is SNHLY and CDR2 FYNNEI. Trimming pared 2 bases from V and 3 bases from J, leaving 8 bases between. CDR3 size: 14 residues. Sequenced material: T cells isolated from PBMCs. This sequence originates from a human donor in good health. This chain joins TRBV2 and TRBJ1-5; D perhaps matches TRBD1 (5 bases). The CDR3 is CASSERGFNQPQHF. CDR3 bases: TGTGCCAGCAGTGAAAGGGGTTTCAATCAGCCCCAGCATTTT. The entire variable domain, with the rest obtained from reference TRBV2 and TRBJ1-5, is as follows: EPEVTQTPSHQVTQMGQEVILRCVPISNHLYFYWYRQILGQKVEFLVSFYNNEISEKSEIFDDQFSVERPDGSNFTLKIRSTKLEDSAMYFCASSERGFNQPQHFGDGTRLSIL.